This T cell receptor beta chain was recovered during a study of synovial regulatory T cells in juvenile arthritis. Whole-study findings and limits: Synovial Tregs shared more CDR3 sequences with iaTregs than other blood Tregs.

Repertoires were generated with immunoSEQ multiplex PCR, while TCRdb's copy carries only in-frame clones and drops some. This table lists 2,500 or so clones. Synovial fluid was collected with matched peripheral blood from each patient with active arthritis. FOXP3 TSDR demethylation in synovial Tregs matched blood and healthy-donor Tregs. This clone is identified as medium-sized (0.01 to 0.1%) from frequency. Its antigen is still unknown. CDR3 size: 16 residues. DNA is not on record. Germline assignment: CDR1 MGHRA and CDR2 YSYEKL. The sequence came from a donor aged 2-30 years with juvenile idiopathic arthritis. The sample was Treg cells from the synovium. This chain uses TRBV4-1 with TRBJ2-5; as DNA is missing, the TRBD2 call by TCRdb cannot be tested. The CDR3 here is CASSQGRAGAGETQYF.